This T cell receptor beta chain was profiled in a study of blood T cell repertoires in COVID-19. Study-wide context: T cells, B-cell-depleted T cells, or PBMCs supplied cDNA or gDNA.

This CDR3 is 14 amino acids long. The J segment lost 5 bases and the V segment lost 0 bases, leaving 2 bases of the junction unmatched. Germline V gives CDR1 SGDLS, CDR2 YYNGEE. On this clone itself: This sample includes further DNA sequences coding for the same CDR3.

Sequenced by immunoSEQ multiplex PCR; TCRdb stores in-frame clones only, minus some. The sample lists about 190,000 clones, 75% to 90% seen once, with approximately 6.9% in the top ten. The specimen was peripheral blood. This chain links TRBV9 with TRBJ2-7, with 10 bases identical to TRBD2. This TCR came from a man aged 55 to 70 with acute or convalescent COVID-19. The CDR3 spells CASSVASGGNEQYF. CDR3 DNA: TGTGCCAGCAGCGTAGCTAGCGGGGGAAACGAGCAGTACTTC.